These 17 T cell receptor beta chains came from one sample sequenced in a study of T-cell reconstitution after alpha-beta-depleted transplantation in children. TCRbeta library construction was performed incorporating unique molecular identifiers. MiXCR, run by TCRdb on the PCR reads, gives a single entry per CDR3 protein. Found here are fewer than 550,000 distinct CDR3 sequences, roughly 17% of them singletons; the top ten hold roughly 27%. The source material was PBMCs, mostly from graft donor cells, sampled 360 days after TCRalphabeta/CD19-depleted stem cell transplant. All receptors derive from a boy under two years old who had a stem cell transplant for Wiskott-Aldrich syndrome, so the T cells may come from the graft donor.

A note on this clonotype: This may come from a read error, since a much larger clone is one base off. V and J are TRBV12-3 or TRBV12-4 and TRBJ2-6; D might be TRBD1 or TRBD2, each matching 5 bases. This CDR3 has 15 amino acids. V shed 3 bases and J shed 2 bases, with 8 bases lying between them. This CDR3 is CASSFGAAGANVLTF. DNA for the CDR3: TGTGCCAGCAGTTTCGGGGCGGCTGGGGCCAACGTCCTGACTTTC.

The chain employs TRBV15 and TRBJ2-2; D possibly corresponds to TRBD2 (5 bases). Between the trimmed V and J ends, which lost 0 bases and 5 bases, there was a span of 22 bases. Germline loops: CDR1 LNHNV, CDR2 YYDKDF (reference sequence). This CDR3 region has 19 residues. The CDR3 protein is CATSRDKRAAIVLTGELFF. The CDR3 DNA sequence: TGTGCCACCAGCAGAGATAAGAGGGCGGCCATAGTATTGACCGGGGAGCTGTTTTTT.

The sample holds a few counts of this clonotype. The chain employs TRBV7-6 and TRBJ1-6, with TRBD1 matching over 11 bases. Germline CDR1 SGHVS, CDR2 FNYEAQ. The trim removed 5 bases at V and 7 bases at J, leaving 4 bases unmatched. The CDR3 runs 15 residues. CDR3 nucleotides: TGTGCCAGCAGCACCCGGGACAGGGGGAATTCACCCCTCCACTTT. It translates to CASSTRDRGNSPLHF.

The chain has TRBV5-1 and TRBJ2-4, with TRBD1 matching 9 bases. V shed 4 bases, J shed 5 bases, and the junction held 7 bases outside the gene matches. The CDR3 is made up of 15 amino acids. CDR1 is SGHRS and CDR2 is YFSETQ in the germline V gene. For the CDR3, the DNA is TGCGCCAGCAGCACTTTTCGGGACAGGGAAAACATTCAGTACTTC. Its protein is CASSTFRDRENIQYF.

A few counts support this clonotype. The V and J genes are TRBV5-1 and TRBJ2-5; 9 nucleotides match TRBD1. CDR3 length: 17 amino acids. J gave up 4 bases and V 0 bases, and 10 bases lay outside the gene matches. Germline values: CDR1 SGHRS, CDR2 YFSETQ. In nucleotides, the CDR3 is TGCGCCAGCAGCTTGGCCCCACGACAGGGGGTTGGAGAGACCCAGTACTTC. This codes for CASSLAPRQGVGETQYF.

In its sample, this clonotype was seen a few times. V gene TRBV7-2 combines with J gene TRBJ2-2; 8 bases fit TRBD2. Germline V lookup: CDR1 SGHTA, CDR2 FQGNSA. V shed 6 bases and J 5 bases; nucleotides not matched to a gene: 8. This CDR3 is 15 amino acids long. The CDR3 DNA reads as TGTGCCAGCAGTCCCGTAGCGGGGCGTACCGGGGAGCTGTTTTTT. It codes for CASSPVAGRTGELFF.

This rearrangement joins TRBV20-1 to TRBJ2-7; TRBD2 aligns across 10 bases. Germline V gene data show CDR1 as DFQATT and CDR2 as SNEGSKA (reference sequence). CDR3 length equals 14 residues. V dropped 6 bases and J dropped 2; count of bases not matched to a gene: 7. The CDR3 nucleotides are TGCAGTGCCGATAGCGGGGGGCTCGCCTACGAGCAGTACTTC. Translation: CSADSGGLAYEQYF.

The CDR3 reads CASSSLWRTYEQYF. The CDR3, as DNA: TGTGCCAGCAGTTCTTTGTGGAGGACCTACGAGCAGTACTTC. The chain joins TRBV27 to TRBJ2-7; D perhaps matches TRBD2 (5 bases). Trimming removed 4 bases from V and 2 bases from J, with 12 bases in between. The CDR3 runs to 14 residues. CDR1 is MNHEY, CDR2 SMNVEV, per germline (reference sequence).

This clonotype was counted ten times or more. This sequence joins TRBV5-1 and TRBJ2-7; D might be TRBD2 (5 bases). CDR3 length equals 15 residues. Trimming took 5 bases from V and 0 from J, leaving 15 bases between them. Germline CDR1 reads SGHRS; CDR2 reads YFSETQ. The CDR3 spells CASRDERRSSYEQYF. The DNA of the CDR3 is TGCGCCAGCAGGGATGAGAGGAGGAGCTCCTACGAGCAGTACTTC.

This clonotype has only a few counts. The rearrangement joins TRBV12-3 or TRBV12-4 to TRBJ2-4; 7 positions match TRBD1. The CDR3 has 14 residues. V shed 3 bases and J 4 bases; nucleotides not matched to a gene: 3. CDR3 sequence reads: CASSLGTEKNIQYF. CDR3 sequence (DNA): TGTGCCAGCAGTTTGGGGACAGAGAAAAACATTCAGTACTTC.

This chain uses TRBV25-1 with TRBJ1-1; D not certain. There are 12 residues in the CDR3. Trimming removed 11 bases at V and 3 bases at J, with 13 bases between. The germline CDR1 and CDR2 sequences are MGHDK and SYGVNS. The CDR3 is CACSFGDTEAFF. Written as DNA, the CDR3 is TGTGCCTGCTCGTTTGGGGACACTGAAGCTTTCTTT.

V and J are TRBV11-2 and TRBJ2-3; D unclear. V was clipped by 5 bases and J by 2 bases, with 17 bases between them. The CDR3 extends over 16 amino acids. CDR1 and CDR2 (germline): SGHAT, FQNNGV. CDR3: CASSPLAHGSTDTQYF. As DNA, the CDR3 is TGTGCCAGCAGCCCTCTTGCCCACGGGTCCACAGATACGCAGTATTTT.

This sequence joins TRBV20-1 and TRBJ1-4, with 9 bases that match TRBD1. CDR1 is DFQATT and CDR2 is SNEGSKA in the germline V gene (reference sequence). The trim removed 6 bases at V and 10 bases at J, leaving 9 bases unmatched. The CDR3 length is 13 residues. Here the CDR3 reads CSAQSGQGPKLFF. CDR3 nucleotides: TGCAGTGCCCAATCGGGACAGGGACCAAAACTGTTTTTT.

This clonotype occurred a few times. This chain connects TRBV7-9 to TRBJ1-2; TRBD1 matches at 7 bases. The V gene's germline CDR1 is SEHNR and CDR2 FQNEAQ (reference sequence). This CDR3 comprises 17 residues. Unmatched junction bases numbered 12, after V lost 5 bases and J lost 0 bases. This chain's CDR3 is CASSPLWTGYSNYGYTF. CDR3 in DNA: TGTGCCAGCAGCCCCCTTTGGACAGGCTATTCTAACTATGGCTACACCTTC. Combining the CDR3 with reference TRBV7-9 and TRBJ1-2 gives the whole variable domain DTGVSQNPRHKITKRGQNVTFRCDPISEHNRLYWYRQTLGQGPEFLTYFQNEAQLEKSRLLSDRFSAERPKGSFSTLEIQRTEQGDSAMYLCASSPLWTGYSNYGYTFGSGTRLTVV.

The chain recombines TRBV12-3 or TRBV12-4 with TRBJ1-4; 8 nucleotides agree with TRBD1. The CDR3 extends over 14 amino acids. V lost 6 bases and J lost 8; bases outside the gene matches: 8. The CDR3 reads CASRQTGASEKLFF. CDR3 bases: TGTGCCAGCAGGCAGACAGGGGCTTCGGAAAAACTGTTTTTT.

The chain couples TRBV5-1 to TRBJ2-3, with TRBD2 as a possible D gene (5 bases). CDR3 size: 14 residues. V was trimmed by 5 bases and J by 1 base, leaving 11 bases between them. CDR1 is SGHRS, CDR2 YFSETQ, per germline. The CDR3 loop reads CASRFWRGTDTQYF. The CDR3 bases are TGCGCCAGCAGATTCTGGCGGGGCACAGATACGCAGTATTTT.

The chain has TRBV20-1 and TRBJ1-3, with D possibly being TRBD1 (5 bases). CDR1 is DFQATT and CDR2 is SNEGSKA in the germline V gene (reference sequence). This CDR3 is 12 amino acids long. V was trimmed by 6 bases and J by 1 base, leaving 7 bases between them. CDR3 DNA sequence: TGCAGTGCAGGGGATTCTGGAAACACCATATATTTT. It specifies CSAGDSGNTIYF.